This T cell receptor (beta chain) originates from a study of blood T cell repertoires in COVID-19. Repertoires were generated with immunoSEQ multiplex PCR, while TCRdb's copy carries only in-frame clones and drops some. The sample comprises fewer than 250,000 clones, around 92% of which are singletons, and 6.5% to 9% rests with the top ten. Trimming pared 6 bases from V and 2 bases from J, leaving 10 bases between. The CDR3 is 13 residues long. Germline-derived CDR1 and CDR2 are MDHEN and SYDVKM. The V call is TRBV28, the J call TRBJ1-2; TRBD1 is a possible D gene (6 bases). Material: PBMCs or T cells enriched from blood (not recorded which). The origin of this receptor is a young woman who had recovered from COVID-19. The CDR3 DNA follows: TGTGCCAGCAGCCCCGGACAGAACTATGGCTACACCTTC. The encoded protein is CASSPGQNYGYTF.